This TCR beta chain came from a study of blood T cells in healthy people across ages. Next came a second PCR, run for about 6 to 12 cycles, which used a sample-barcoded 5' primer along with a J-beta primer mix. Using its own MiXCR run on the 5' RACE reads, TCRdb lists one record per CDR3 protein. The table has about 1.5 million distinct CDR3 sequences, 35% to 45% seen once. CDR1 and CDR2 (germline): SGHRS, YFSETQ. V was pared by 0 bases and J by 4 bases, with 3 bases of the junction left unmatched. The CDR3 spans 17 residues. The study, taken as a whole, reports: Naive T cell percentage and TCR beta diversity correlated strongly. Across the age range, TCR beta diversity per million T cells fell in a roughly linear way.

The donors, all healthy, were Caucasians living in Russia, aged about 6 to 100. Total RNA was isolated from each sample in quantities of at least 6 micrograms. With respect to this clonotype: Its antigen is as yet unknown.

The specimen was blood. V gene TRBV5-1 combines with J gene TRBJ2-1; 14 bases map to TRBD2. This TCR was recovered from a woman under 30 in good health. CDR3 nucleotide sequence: TGCGCCAGCAGCTTGGGGGGGACTAGCGGGGGTTACAATGAGCAGTTCTTC. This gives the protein CASSLGGTSGGYNEQFF.